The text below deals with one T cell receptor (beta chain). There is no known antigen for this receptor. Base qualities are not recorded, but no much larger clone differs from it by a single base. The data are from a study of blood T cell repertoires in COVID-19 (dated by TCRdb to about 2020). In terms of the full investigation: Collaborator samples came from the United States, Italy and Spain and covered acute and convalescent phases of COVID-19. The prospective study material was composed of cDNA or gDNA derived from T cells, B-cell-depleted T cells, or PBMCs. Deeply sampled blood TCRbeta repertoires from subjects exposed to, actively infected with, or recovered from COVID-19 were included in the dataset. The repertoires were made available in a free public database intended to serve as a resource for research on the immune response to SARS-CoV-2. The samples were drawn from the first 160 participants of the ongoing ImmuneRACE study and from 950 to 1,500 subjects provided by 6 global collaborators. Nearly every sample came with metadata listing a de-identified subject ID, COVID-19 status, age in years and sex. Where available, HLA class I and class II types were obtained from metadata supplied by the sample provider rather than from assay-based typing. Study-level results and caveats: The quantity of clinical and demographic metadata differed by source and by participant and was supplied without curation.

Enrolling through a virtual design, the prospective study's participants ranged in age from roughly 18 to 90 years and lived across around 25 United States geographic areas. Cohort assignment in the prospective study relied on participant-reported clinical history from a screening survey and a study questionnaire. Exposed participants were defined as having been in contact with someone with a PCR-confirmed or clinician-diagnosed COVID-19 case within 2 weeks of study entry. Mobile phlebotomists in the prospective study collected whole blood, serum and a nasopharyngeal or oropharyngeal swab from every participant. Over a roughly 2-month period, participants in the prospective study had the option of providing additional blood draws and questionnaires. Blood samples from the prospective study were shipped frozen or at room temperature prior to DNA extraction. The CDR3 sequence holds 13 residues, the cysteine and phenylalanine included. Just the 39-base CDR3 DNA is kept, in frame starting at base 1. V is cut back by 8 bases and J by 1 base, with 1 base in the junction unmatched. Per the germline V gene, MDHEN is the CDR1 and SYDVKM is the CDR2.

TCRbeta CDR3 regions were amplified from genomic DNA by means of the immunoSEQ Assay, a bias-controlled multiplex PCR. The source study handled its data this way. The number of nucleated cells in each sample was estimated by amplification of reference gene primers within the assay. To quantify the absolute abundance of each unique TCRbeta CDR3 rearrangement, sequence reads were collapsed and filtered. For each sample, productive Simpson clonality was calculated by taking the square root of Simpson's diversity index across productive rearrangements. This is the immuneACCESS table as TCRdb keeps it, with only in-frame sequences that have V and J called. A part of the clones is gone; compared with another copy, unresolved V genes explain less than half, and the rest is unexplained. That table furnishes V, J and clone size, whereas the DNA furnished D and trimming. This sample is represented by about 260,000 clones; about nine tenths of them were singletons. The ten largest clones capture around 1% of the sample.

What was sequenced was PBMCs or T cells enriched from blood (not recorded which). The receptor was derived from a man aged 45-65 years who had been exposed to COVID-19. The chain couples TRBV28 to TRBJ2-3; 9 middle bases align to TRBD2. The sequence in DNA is TGTGCCAGCCTAGCGGGACGCACAGATACGCAGTATTTT. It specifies CASLAGRTDTQYF.